This TCR beta chain was sequenced in a study of T cells in localized non-small cell lung cancer (dated by TCRdb to 2020 to 2022). For the study in its entirety: The study examined T cell repertoires in roughly 240 patients with early-stage NSCLC and compared tumors with uninvolved tumor-adjacent lungs. All 240 or so NSCLC patients in the cohort were treatment-naive and had localized lung tumors that were resected. NSCLC patients had a mean age of approximately 70 years, and 129 were male and 85 to 110 female.

The immunoSEQ Assay was used to sequence TCR beta CDR3 regions from DNA. The original pipeline was this. To compute T cell density, TCR beta template counts were normalized to usable DNA, which was estimated by amplifying housekeeping genes. Richness was estimated with the preseqR package, extrapolating to 400,000 templates for PBMC samples and 120,000 templates for tissue samples. Clonality was taken to be one minus Pielou's evenness. Differential abundance testing on productive amino-acid clonotypes, with a minimum total count of 5 and an alpha of 0.1, was used to identify tissue-enriched TCRs. The Jaccard Index and the Morisita Overlap Index were used to measure how much the repertoires overlapped between compartments. GLIPH grouped TCR beta CDR3s together with public tetramer-defined viral CDR3s, and a viral motif had to include at least three viral sequences and show V-gene enrichment. The table was pulled from immuneACCESS by TCRdb, which kept in-frame rearrangements only. Such tables lose some clones; where checked, under half of the loss comes from unresolved V genes, and the rest has no known cause. V, J and clone size are those of that table, while D and trimming were read from the DNA. This sample lists 70,000 to 95,000 clones; roughly 91% were detected once. About 4% of the sample is held by the ten biggest clonotypes.

Overall study outcomes, separate from this receptor: Because multi-region tumor sequencing was not performed, intratumor heterogeneity could not be ruled out. A median of about 55 of the top 100 tumor clones were detected in paired uninvolved adjacent lung, and 28 of these tumor clones were also found among the top 100 clones of the paired uninvolved adjacent lung. Longer overall survival was associated with higher T cell density in blood, whereas shorter survival was associated with higher clonality in adjacent lung. Uninvolved tumor-adjacent lung showed the highest T cell clonality, higher than tumor, which suggests more focused antigenic responses in the adjacent lung. Because of the exploratory design, TCR variables were selected using unadjusted p-values without false-discovery rate correction.

At diagnosis, peripheral blood, uninvolved tumor-adjacent lung and tumor were collected and were preserved as a mix of fresh-frozen and FFPE material. For TCR repertoire profiling, the blood samples were analyzed as peripheral blood mononuclear cells. A remark on this clone: No antigen is known for it. Per-base qualities were not stored, and no clone one base away is much larger.

Here the sequenced sample was PBMCs, taken before any cancer treatment. The clonotype was recovered from a woman aged 35-75 years with stage II squamous cell lung carcinoma.

In nucleotide form, the sequence is TGTGCCAGCAGCGGGGACGGCACCGGGGAGCTGTTTTTT. Its translation reads: CASSGDGTGELFF. In this chain, TRBV11-3 is recombined with TRBJ2-2; the D gene is perhaps TRBD1 or TRBD2, as each covers 5 bases. Counted from cysteine to phenylalanine, this CDR3 has 13 amino acids. CDR3 DNA only is kept here, 39 bases in frame from base 1. From the germline V gene, CDR1 is SGHNT and CDR2 is YENEEA. Between the V and J ends, shortened by 5 bases and 4 bases respectively, the junction contains 8 bases.